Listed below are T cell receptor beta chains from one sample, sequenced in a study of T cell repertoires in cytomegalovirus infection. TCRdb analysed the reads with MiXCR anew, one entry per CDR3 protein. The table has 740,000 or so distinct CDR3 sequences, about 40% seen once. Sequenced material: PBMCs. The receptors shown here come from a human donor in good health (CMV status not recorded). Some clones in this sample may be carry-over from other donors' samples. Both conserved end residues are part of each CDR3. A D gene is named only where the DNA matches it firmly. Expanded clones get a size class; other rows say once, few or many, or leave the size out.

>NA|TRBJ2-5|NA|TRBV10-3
CAISESTSETQYF
TGTGCCATCAGTGAGTCGACGTCGGAGACCCAGTACTTC
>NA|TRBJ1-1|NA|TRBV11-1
CASSGGSGNTEAFF
TGTGCCAGCAGCGGGGGGAGCGGGAACACTGAAGCTTTCTTT
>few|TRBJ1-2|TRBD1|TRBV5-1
CASSLQGLDGYTF
TGCGCCAGCAGCTTACAGGGGCTGGATGGCTACACCTTC
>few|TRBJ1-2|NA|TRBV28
CASSPGAGIYGYTF
TGTGCCAGCAGTCCCGGCGCAGGGATATATGGCTACACCTTC
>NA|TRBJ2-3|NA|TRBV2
CASRPEDRLAFTDTQYF
TGTGCCAGCAGACCCGAGGACAGACTCGCCTTCACAGATACGCAGTATTTT
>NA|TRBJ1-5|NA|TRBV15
CATSRDNQPQHF
TGTGCCACCAGCAGAGACAATCAGCCCCAGCATTTT
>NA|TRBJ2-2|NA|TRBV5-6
CASSLSSGSTGELFF
TGTGCCAGCAGCCTATCCTCAGGGTCCACCGGGGAGCTGTTTTTT
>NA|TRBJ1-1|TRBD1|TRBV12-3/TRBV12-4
CASSSRTGLEAFF
TGTGCCAGCAGTTCCCGGACAGGGTTGGAAGCTTTCTTT
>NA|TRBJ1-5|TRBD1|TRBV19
CASSSWGGQGSLSTNQPQHF
TGTGCCAGTAGTTCCTGGGGCGGACAGGGGAGCCTGTCCACGAATCAGCCCCAGCATTTT
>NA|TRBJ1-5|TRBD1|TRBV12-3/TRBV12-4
CASSIGQGSNQPQHF
TGTGCCAGCAGCATAGGACAGGGCAGCAATCAGCCCCAGCATTTT
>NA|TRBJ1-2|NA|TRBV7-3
CASSRQARGGANYGYTF
TGTGCCAGCAGCCGACAGGCTCGGGGGGGAGCTAACTATGGCTACACCTTC
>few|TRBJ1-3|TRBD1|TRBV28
CASSVPPGTGRNTIYF
TGTGCCAGCAGTGTCCCACCCGGGACAGGGAGAAACACCATATATTTT
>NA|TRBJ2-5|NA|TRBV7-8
CASSLAVAEAYQETQYF
TGTGCCAGCAGCTTAGCGGTTGCCGAGGCCTACCAAGAGACCCAGTACTTC
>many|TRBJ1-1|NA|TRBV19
CASRATALNTEAFF
TGTGCCAGTAGAGCGACGGCCTTGAACACTGAAGCTTTCTTT
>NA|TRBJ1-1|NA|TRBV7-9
CASSLQDMNTEAFF
TGTGCCAGCAGCTTACAGGATATGAACACTGAAGCTTTCTTT
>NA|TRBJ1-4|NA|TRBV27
CASSLAGGRKNEKLFF
TGTGCCAGCAGTTTGGCTGGGGGTCGGAAAAACGAAAAACTGTTTTTT
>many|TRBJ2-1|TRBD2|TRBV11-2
CASSLKLAGQYYNEQFF
TGTGCCAGCAGCTTAAAGTTAGCGGGGCAATACTACAATGAGCAGTTCTTC
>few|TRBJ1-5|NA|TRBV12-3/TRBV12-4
CASSLVIRGSLNQPQHF
TGTGCCAGCAGTTTAGTGATAAGGGGCAGCCTTAATCAGCCCCAGCATTTT
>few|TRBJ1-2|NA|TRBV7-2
CASSFFLGFGYTF
TGTGCCAGCAGCTTTTTTCTCGGGTTTGGCTACACCTTC
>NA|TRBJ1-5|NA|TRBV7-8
CASSLGTLNQPQHF
TGTGCCAGCAGCTTGGGGACACTTAATCAGCCCCAGCATTTT
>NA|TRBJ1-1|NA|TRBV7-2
CASSSAGVGNTEAFF
TGTGCCAGCAGCTCCGCCGGCGTAGGTAACACTGAAGCTTTCTTT
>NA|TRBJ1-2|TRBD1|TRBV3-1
CASSQEQGAYGYTF
TGTGCCAGCAGCCAGGAACAGGGGGCCTATGGCTACACCTTC
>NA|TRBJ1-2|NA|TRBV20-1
CSADTSGEGGYTF
TGCAGTGCCGACACGTCAGGGGAGGGTGGCTACACCTTC
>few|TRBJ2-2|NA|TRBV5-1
CASSAQATTGELFF
TGCGCCAGCAGCGCACAGGCTACGACCGGGGAGCTGTTTTTT